The T cell receptor (beta chain) under discussion was sequenced for a study of blood T cells in healthy people across ages. Broader study findings: Relative to aged donors, long-lived donors carried more naive CD4+ cells and displayed higher diversity. Estimated diversity across one million T cells was deemed an underestimate.

A second PCR of roughly 7 to 11 cycles used a sample-barcoded 5' primer and a J-beta primer mix. MiXCR, run by TCRdb on the 5' RACE reads, gives a single entry per CDR3 protein. The data hold around 1,000,000 distinct CDR3 sequences, with 35% to 40% observed a single time. The CDR3 runs to 14 residues. Germline V lookup: CDR1 SNHLY, CDR2 FYNNEI. V was shortened by 6 bases and J by 4 bases, with 14 bases between the two germline ends. In regard to this clonotype: What it binds is unknown.

Each donor had 7.5 to 10 milliliters of peripheral blood drawn. Extractions gave at least 5.5 micrograms of total RNA per sample. This chain joins TRBV2 and TRBJ2-3; D is possibly TRBD2 (6 bases). Source material: blood. The receptor's source is a man between 18 and 35 years old in good health. The CDR3 loop reads CASRRWGDADTQYF. In DNA, the CDR3 is TGTGCCAGCAGGAGGTGGGGGGACGCAGATACGCAGTATTTT. The whole variable domain, remainder taken from reference TRBV2 and TRBJ2-3, is EPEVTQTPSHQVTQMGQEVILRCVPISNHLYFYWYRQILGQKVEFLVSFYNNEISEKSEIFDDQFSVERPDGSNFTLKIRSTKLEDSAMYFCASRRWGDADTQYFGPGTRLTVL.